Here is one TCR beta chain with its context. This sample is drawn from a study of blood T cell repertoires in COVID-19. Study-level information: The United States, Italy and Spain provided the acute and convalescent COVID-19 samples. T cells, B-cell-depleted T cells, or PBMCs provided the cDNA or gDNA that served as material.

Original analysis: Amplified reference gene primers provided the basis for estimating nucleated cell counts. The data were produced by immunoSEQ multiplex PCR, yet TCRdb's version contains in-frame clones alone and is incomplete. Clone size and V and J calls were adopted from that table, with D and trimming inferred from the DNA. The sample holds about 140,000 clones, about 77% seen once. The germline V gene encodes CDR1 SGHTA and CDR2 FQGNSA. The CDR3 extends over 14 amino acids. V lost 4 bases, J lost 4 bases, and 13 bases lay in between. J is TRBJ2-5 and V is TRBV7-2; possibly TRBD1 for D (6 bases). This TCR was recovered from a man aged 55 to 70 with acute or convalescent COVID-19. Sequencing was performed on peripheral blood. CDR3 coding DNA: TGTGCCAGCAGCTCGGGGCAGGGGACAGAGACCCAGTACTTC. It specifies CASSSGQGTETQYF.